This TCR beta chain derives from a study of blood T cell repertoires in COVID-19. Turning to the study itself: Collection of acute and convalescent COVID-19 samples took place in the United States, Italy and Spain. Sample material is recorded as cDNA or gDNA derived from T cells, B-cell-depleted T cells, or PBMCs.

The ends lost 2 bases at V and 2 bases at J; junction bases unmatched: 4. The length of the CDR3 is 16 residues. In germline, CDR1 is LGHNA, CDR2 YNFKEQ. It was during active infection that Seattle patients were enrolled and then longitudinally followed. Authors' processing steps: Quantification of nucleated cells was approximated via reference gene primer amplification. Clones were read by immunoSEQ multiplex PCR, and TCRdb kept only the in-frame ones, dropping some. The V and J calls and the clone size are those of that table, but D and trimming were determined from the DNA. Among about 180,000 clones listed, about 88% were seen once.

The TCR comes from a woman aged 50 to 60 with COVID-19, enrolled during active disease. This chain links TRBV4-2 with TRBJ2-7; 12 bases fit TRBD2. The sample consisted of peripheral blood. CDR3 sequence (DNA): TGTGCCAGCAGCCAATCACTAGCGGGGGGAACCTACGAGCAGTACTTC. Its protein product is CASSQSLAGGTYEQYF.